Listed below are T cell receptor beta chains from one sample, sequenced in a study of control samples from healthy donors and cancer patients. Profiling relied on immunoSEQ multiplex PCR, and the TCRdb table lists in-frame clones only, not all of them. The repertoire holds 70,000 to 80,000 clones, with approximately 80% as singletons. The material sequenced was blood. These receptors originate from a man over 45 in good health. Each CDR3 is given with its conserved first and last residue. The order of the fields is CDR3 length, V gene, D gene, J gene, clone size, CDR3 DNA, CDR3 protein. A D gene is named only where the DNA matches it firmly. Clone sizes are given selectively: once, few, many, or a class where the clone is expanded.

>11|TRBV3-1/TRBV3-2|.|TRBJ1-1|.
TGTGCCAGCAGCCAAGATTGGCAAGCTTTCTTT
CASSQDWQAFF
>13|TRBV7-2|.|TRBJ1-2|few
TGTGCCAGCAGCCCTTCGACGAACTATGGCTACACCTTC
CASSPSTNYGYTF
>15|TRBV18|.|TRBJ2-5|.
TGTGCCAGCTCACCCGTGGCAGGGAGTAAGGAGACCCAGTACTTC
CASSPVAGSKETQYF
>16|TRBV11-3|TRBD2|TRBJ2-2|.
TGTGCCAGCAGCCCCTGGACTAGCGGGAGAACCGGGGAGCTGTTTTTT
CASSPWTSGRTGELFF
>16|TRBV19|TRBD2|TRBJ2-3|.
TGTGCCAGTAGTATATCTGGGACTAGCGGGAGGGAGACGCAGTATTTT
CASSISGTSGRETQYF
>17|TRBV4-3|TRBD1|TRBJ2-1|once
TGCGCCAGCAGCCAAGATCCGGCAGGGGGCGCCGGCAATGAGCAGTTCTTC
CASSQDPAGGAGNEQFF
>16|TRBV27|.|TRBJ2-1|.
TGTGCCAGCAGTTTGTCCGGGAGAGGGACGTGGAATGAGCAGTTCTTC
CASSLSGRGTWNEQFF
>15|TRBV3-1/TRBV3-2|.|TRBJ2-1|.
TGTGCCAGCAGCCAAAACGGACAGGGAGGGAGTGAGCAGTTCTTC
CASSQNGQGGSEQFF
>18|TRBV7-2|TRBD1|TRBJ1-1|.
TGTGCCAGCAGCTACCCGCGGGACAGGGGGCCTGGGAACACTGAAGCTTTCTTT
CASSYPRDRGPGNTEAFF
>15|TRBV28|TRBD1|TRBJ1-2|.
TGTGCCAGCATGGGGACAGGGCGGAACCTGTATGGCTACACCTTC
CASMGTGRNLYGYTF
>12|TRBV7-2|TRBD1|TRBJ1-2|.
TGTGCCAGCACCAGACAGGGGAACGGCTACACCTTC
CASTRQGNGYTF
>15|TRBV18|TRBD2|TRBJ2-3|once
TGTGCCAGCTCAGGGACTAGCGGACGCACAGATACGCAGTATTTT
CASSGTSGRTDTQYF
>14|TRBV28|.|TRBJ2-7|.
TGTGCCAGCAGTTTATATCTATACCCTGGCGAGCAGTACTTC
CASSLYLYPGEQYF
>14|TRBV7-6|.|TRBJ1-2|.
TGTGCCAGCAGCTCGACAGTACAAGGGCAGGGCTACACCTTC
CASSSTVQGQGYTF
>15|TRBV15|TRBD1|TRBJ1-2|.
TGTGCCACCAGCAGAGAGATGGGACAGGGGTATGGCTACACCTTC
CATSREMGQGYGYTF
>15|TRBV3-1/TRBV3-2|TRBD1|TRBJ2-7|.
TGTGCCAGCAGCCAAAGAGGGACAGGGTCATACGAGCAGTACTTC
CASSQRGTGSYEQYF
>13|TRBV6-2/TRBV6-3|.|TRBJ2-5|.
TGTGCCAGCAGTATCGGGGGTTGGGAGACCCAGTACTTC
CASSIGGWETQYF
>15|TRBV4-1|.|TRBJ2-5|.
TGCGCCAGCAGCCAAGAGGGGAGGAACCAAGAGACCCAGTACTTC
CASSQEGRNQETQYF
>13|TRBV6-6|.|TRBJ1-1|.
TGTGCCAGCAGACCCGGGACATTCGCTGAAGCTTTCTTT
CASRPGTFAEAFF
>13|TRBV6-2/TRBV6-3|.|TRBJ2-1|.
TGTGCCAGCAGCCTACAGGGCCGCAATGAGCAGTTCTTC
CASSLQGRNEQFF
>14|TRBV28|TRBD2|TRBJ2-2|.
TGTGCCAGCAGTTCTGGGGGGGGCACCGGGGAGCTGTTTTTT
CASSSGGGTGELFF
>17|TRBV7-9|.|TRBJ2-2|.
TGTGCCAGCAGCTTAGTCCAGATTGGCAAGAACACCGGGGAGCTGTTTTTT
CASSLVQIGKNTGELFF
>18|TRBV10-3|.|TRBJ2-6|.
TGTGCCATCAGTGACTTGAGGGTACGGGGTTCTGGGGCCAACGTCCTGACTTTC
CAISDLRVRGSGANVLTF
>20|TRBV5-1|.|TRBJ2-6|.
TGCGCCAGCAGCTGGCGAGGGGGGGAGCGGGCCCCCTCTGGGGCCAACGTCCTGACTTTC
CASSWRGGERAPSGANVLTF
>14|TRBV18|.|TRBJ1-1|once
TGTGCCAGCTCACCAGCGCTTCTGAACACTGAAGCTTTCTTT
CASSPALLNTEAFF
>14|TRBV2|.|TRBJ2-5|.
TGTGCCAGCAGTCAATTGACACACCAAGAGACCCAGTACTTC
CASSQLTHQETQYF
>12|TRBV7-2|.|TRBJ1-5|few
TGTGCCAGCAGCTTCCGTCAGGGAAACCAGCATTTT
CASSFRQGNQHF
>14|TRBV30|TRBD1|TRBJ1-1|few
TGTGCCTGGAGCCATAGGGGGCCAGGGGCTGAAGCTTTCTTT
CAWSHRGPGAEAFF
>14|TRBV10-3|.|TRBJ1-5|.
TGTGCCATCAGTGCTTCGAACGACAATCAGCCCCAGCATTTT
CAISASNDNQPQHF
>13|TRBV4-1|.|TRBJ1-2|.
TGCGCCAGCAGCACGACAATCAACTATGGCTACACCTTC
CASSTTINYGYTF
>18|TRBV28|TRBD1|TRBJ1-6|few
TGTGCCAGCAGTTTCCTACCGGCGACAGGGATCTATAATTCACCCCTCCACTTT
CASSFLPATGIYNSPLHF
>8|TRBV27|.|TRBJ1-5|.
TGTGCCAGCAGCTCCCAGCATTTT
CASSSQHF
>16|TRBV7-2|TRBD2|TRBJ2-1|.
TGTGCCAGCAGCTTCCTAAATTTAGCGGGAGTAAATGAGCAGTTCTTC
CASSFLNLAGVNEQFF
>15|TRBV7-3|.|TRBJ2-7|.
TGTGCCAGCAGCCCCCGAGGGGGAGTTGGCTACGAGCAGTACTTC
CASSPRGGVGYEQYF
>15|TRBV5-6|.|TRBJ2-6|.
TGTGCCAGCAGCTTGGGTAGCTCTGGGGCCAACGTCCTGACTTTC
CASSLGSSGANVLTF
>13|TRBV5-4|.|TRBJ1-2|.
TGTGCCAGCAGTTCCCCGGATAACTATGGCTACACCTTC
CASSSPDNYGYTF
>17|TRBV7-6|.|TRBJ1-1|.
TGTGCCAGCAGCTTAGAGGCCGCAGGGAGGTTAAACACTGAAGCTTTCTTT
CASSLEAAGRLNTEAFF
>13|TRBV18|.|TRBJ1-2|.
TGTGCCAGCTCGTACTCAGGGGAATTTGGCTACACCTTC
CASSYSGEFGYTF
>15|TRBV24-1|TRBD1|TRBJ2-7|.
TGTGCCACCAGTGATTCCGGGACAGGGCGCTACGAGCAGTACTTC
CATSDSGTGRYEQYF
>13|TRBV14|.|TRBJ1-1|.
TGTGCCAGCAGCCAAAATTTGAACACTGAAGCTTTCTTT
CASSQNLNTEAFF
>22|TRBV3-1/TRBV3-2|TRBD2|TRBJ2-1|.
TGTGCCAGCAGCCCACCGTGGGCGGTAGCGGGAACTATCGGGGATGGGGACAATGAGCAGTTCTTC
CASSPPWAVAGTIGDGDNEQFF
>14|TRBV11-3|TRBD2|TRBJ2-3|.
TGTGCCAGCAGCATGGGAGGGAGCACAGATACGCAGTATTTT
CASSMGGSTDTQYF
>16|TRBV7-2|TRBD1|TRBJ2-3|.
TGTGCCAGCAGCCCAGCCGGGACAGGGGTGGCAGATACGCAGTATTTT
CASSPAGTGVADTQYF